This T cell receptor (beta chain) was sequenced during a study of T cells in Graves' hyperthyroidism and ophthalmopathy. RNA transcripts were the template for amplifying TCR beta CDR3 regions. During a first-round RT-PCR of the TCR CDR3, the HTBI primer set was used. Via MiXCR, TCRdb re-called the multiplex PCR reads, giving one row per CDR3 protein. The table has fewer than 450,000 distinct CDR3 sequences, roughly 17% seen once; the top ten hold around a third. This clonotype showed up many times. The CDR3 runs 14 residues. V was pared by 7 bases and J by 8 bases, with 17 bases between. Germline V lookup: CDR1 MDHEN, CDR2 SYDVKM. Reasons for excluding patients were uncontrolled infection, other autoimmune disease, pregnancy or lactation. Blood was drawn at first hyperthyroidism diagnosis, before any ophthalmopathy symptoms.

Sequencing was carried out using blood. The receptor's source is a woman between 25 and 40 years old with Graves' hyperthyroidism that later progressed to Graves' ophthalmopathy. The rearrangement links TRBV28 to TRBJ1-4; D uncertain. Here the CDR3 reads CASKSRKREEKLFF. CDR3 in DNA: TGTGCCAGCAAGTCGAGGAAAAGGGAGGAAAAACTGTTTTTT.